A single sample is the source of the 3 T cell receptor beta chains below, sequenced in a study of shared clonotypes between healthy human individuals. Produced via immunoSEQ multiplex PCR; TCRdb's table is partial and in-frame only. Of some 740,000 clones listed, 92% are singletons. CD45RO negativity and positive selection for CCR7 defined naive CD8 cells, a population that excluded terminally differentiated effector memory CD45RA+ cells. The sequencing sample was made of naive CD8+ T cells sorted from blood. These receptors all stem from a young man in good health.

The gene calls are TRBV6-1 and TRBJ2-7, with D perhaps TRBD2 (6 bases). The CDR3 covers 14 residues. Trimming shortened V by 4 bases and J by 3 bases, and 13 bases separated the two germline ends. Germline V gene sequence: CDR1 MNHNS, CDR2 SASEGT. The CDR3 spells CASSVDAGSYEQYF. As DNA, the CDR3 is TGTGCCAGCAGTGTCGACGCGGGGAGCTACGAGCAGTACTTC.

The chain joins TRBV7-6 to TRBJ2-1; TRBD2 matches at 14 bases. The CDR3 is made up of 16 amino acids. CDR1 and CDR2 (germline): SGHVS, FNYEAQ. The junction had 12 bases not matched to a gene; V was cut back by 5 bases and J by 12 bases. The CDR3 DNA follows: TGTGCCAGCAGCCCCGGGGGACTAGCGGGAGTAGTTCGGCAGTTCTTC. It specifies CASSPGGLAGVVRQFF.

The V gene is TRBV15, the J gene TRBJ2-7; D ambiguous. This CDR3 spans 15 amino acids. The ends were cut back, 4 bases at V and 3 bases at J, with 16 bases in the middle. Germline-derived CDR1 and CDR2 are LNHNV and YYDKDF (reference sequence). The CDR3 nucleotides are TGTGCCACCAGCAACGCCGGTCTGGCCAGCTACGAGCAGTACTTC. Encoded protein: CATSNAGLASYEQYF.